These 9 T cell receptor beta chains originate from one sample sequenced in a study of CD8+ T cells in alopecia areata. RNA extraction and reverse transcription yielded cDNA as sequencing template. Produced via immunoSEQ multiplex PCR; TCRdb's table is partial and in-frame only. The sample lists about 180,000 clones, around 63% occurring once. This material consisted of CD4+ T cells sorted from blood, taken at week 0. The receptors derive from a human donor with alopecia areata.

This clone was counted only a few times. This CDR3 reads CSVRPSQYEQYF. DNA for the CDR3: TGCAGCGTTAGACCGAGTCAGTACGAGCAGTACTTC. The rearrangement joins TRBV29-1 to TRBJ2-7; D not certain. The CDR3 has 12 amino acids. V lost 5 bases to trimming and J lost 4 bases, with 12 bases between them. Germline CDR1 is SQVTM and CDR2 is ANQGSEA.

The J gene is TRBJ2-1, the V gene TRBV29-1; 8 nucleotides match TRBD2. Trimming cost V 4 bases and J 7 bases; bases outside gene matches: 12. The CDR3 covers 15 residues. Germline V gives CDR1 SQVTM, CDR2 ANQGSEA. CDR3 loop: CSVGLASRGGNEQFF. The DNA for the CDR3 is TGCAGCGTTGGACTAGCGAGCCGGGGGGGGAATGAGCAGTTCTTC.

This clone has just a few counts. This chain links TRBV29-1 with TRBJ2-1, with 7 bases lining up with TRBD1. V lost 3 bases and J lost 7; bases outside the gene matches: 6. The germline V gene has CDR1 SQVTM and CDR2 ANQGSEA. This CDR3 has 13 residues. This CDR3 reads CSVDLTGMNEQFF. As DNA, the CDR3 is TGCAGCGTTGACCTGACAGGGATGAATGAGCAGTTCTTC.

The rearrangement joins TRBV4-3 to TRBJ2-6, with D possibly TRBD2 on 5 matching bases. The CDR3 length is 16 residues. V dropped 0 bases and J dropped 2 bases, with 8 bases sitting between them. Germline assignment: CDR1 LGHNA and CDR2 YSLEER. The CDR3 region is CASSQDAGAGANVLTF. CDR3 nucleotides: TGCGCCAGCAGCCAAGACGCCGGGGCTGGGGCCAACGTCCTGACTTTC.

There are a few counts of this clone. The chain links TRBV7-2 to TRBJ2-6; the D is unclear. Germline lookup yields CDR1 SGHTA and CDR2 FQGNSA. Trimming cost V 1 base and J 2 bases, with 3 bases left between them. The CDR3 totals 14 residues. CDR3 in DNA: TGTGCCAGCAGCTTAGGTGCTGGGGCCAACGTCCTGACTTTC. Amino acid sequence: CASSLGAGANVLTF.

J is TRBJ1-1 and V is TRBV20-1; no clear D gene. The CDR3 extends over 11 amino acids. Germline CDR1 is DFQATT and CDR2 is SNEGSKA (reference sequence). V lost 6 bases and J lost 6, with 11 bases in between. CDR3 DNA sequence: TGCAGTGCAAAAACAGTATCTGAAGCTTTCTTT. This encodes CSAKTVSEAFF.

This clone turned up a few times. The genes are TRBV19 and TRBJ1-2; 9 positions match TRBD1. V shed 9 bases, J shed 7 bases, and the junction held 6 bases outside the gene matches. The germline V gene has CDR1 LNHDA and CDR2 SQIVND (reference sequence). The CDR3 is 12 residues long. CDR3 sequence: CASRLDRGGYTF. CDR3 in DNA: TGTGCCAGCCGATTGGACAGGGGTGGCTACACCTTC.

The chain carries TRBV25-1 and TRBJ1-1; no firm D call. The CDR3 is made up of 13 amino acids. Per the germline V gene, CDR1 is MGHDK and CDR2 is SYGVNS. V gave up 4 bases and J gave up 1 base, with 7 bases separating them. CDR3 in DNA: TGTGCCAGCAGTGGGCAGTCGAACACTGAAGCTTTCTTT. It yields the protein CASSGQSNTEAFF.

V is TRBV14 and J is TRBJ2-5; D uncertain. The germline V gene has CDR1 SGHDN and CDR2 FVKESK. V lost 2 bases and J lost 5, with 6 bases in between. The CDR3 loop spans 12 amino acids. As DNA, the CDR3 is TGTGCCAGCAGCCAAAGTGGGGAGACCCAGTACTTC. Translated, it gives CASSQSGETQYF.